The rows below give T cell receptor beta chains drawn from one sample of a study of blood T cell repertoires in COVID-19. The assay was immunoSEQ multiplex PCR, and TCRdb's table has in-frame clones only and misses some. The sample lists around 130,000 clones; under 95% were seen once. The specimen was peripheral blood. Every receptor here comes from a man in his forties or fifties with active COVID-19. Each CDR3 is given with its conserved first and last residue. A D gene is named only where the DNA matches it firmly. The listing skips clone size in some rows; elsewhere it reads once, few, many or a size class.

TRBV12-3/TRBV12-4	TRBD1	-	TRBJ1-2	TGTGCCAGCAGTTTAGACAGGGGTAGCTACACCTTC	CASSLDRGSYTF
TRBV5-1	TRBD1	-	TRBJ2-5	TGCGCCAGCAGCCTGATTTTCCGGGACAGGTTAACACAAGAGACCCAGTACTTC	CASSLIFRDRLTQETQYF
TRBV7-9	-	-	TRBJ1-1	TGTGCCAGCAGTCAAATCAATGGAGGGAACACTGAAGCTTTCTTT	CASSQINGGNTEAFF
TRBV12-3/TRBV12-4	-	few	TRBJ1-5	TGTGCCAGCAGATGGACAGCCAATCAGCCCCAGCATTTT	CASRWTANQPQHF
TRBV18	TRBD2	once	TRBJ2-7	TGTGCCAGCTCACCACAAGGCCTGGGACTAGCGGGGGGAGAGCAGTACTTC	CASSPQGLGLAGGEQYF
TRBV12-5	TRBD2	-	TRBJ2-2	TGTGCTAGTGGTTTGATTCCTAGCGGGTATGCGAACACCGGGGAGCTGTTTTTT	CASGLIPSGYANTGELFF
TRBV2	-	-	TRBJ2-1	TGTGCCAGCAGGACTCCAATAGCGGATGAGCAGTTCTTC	CASRTPIADEQFF
TRBV6-1	TRBD2	-	TRBJ2-3	TGTGCCAGCAGTGAAAGGCGGGGGACGGCAAGCACAGATACGCAGTATTTT	CASSERRGTASTDTQYF
TRBV5-4	-	-	TRBJ1-1	TGTGCCAGCAGATTGGGAGCTATGAACACTGAAGCTTTCTTT	CASRLGAMNTEAFF
TRBV10-3	-	-	TRBJ1-4	TGTGCCATCAGTGAGTCTGGGGCGCAGGGGGAAAAACTGTTTTTT	CAISESGAQGEKLFF
TRBV3-1/TRBV3-2	TRBD2	-	TRBJ2-5	TGTGCCAGCAGCCGTAGCGGGGGGAGGGAGACCCAGTACTTC	CASSRSGGRETQYF
TRBV5-1	TRBD1	-	TRBJ1-2	TGCGCCAGCAGCTTGGAGGGACAGGATGGCTATGGCTACACCTTC	CASSLEGQDGYGYTF
TRBV19	-	-	TRBJ2-7	TGTGCCAGTAGGGAGACAGCCGGCCGGCCTATGCAGTACTTC	CASRETAGRPMQYF